This record covers a single TCR beta chain. This entry is derived from a study of T cells in Graves' hyperthyroidism and ophthalmopathy. Template material for amplifying TCR beta CDR3 regions consisted of RNA transcripts. HTBI primers were used for first-round RT-PCR of the TCR CDR3. A single record per CDR3 protein comes from TCRdb applying MiXCR to the multiplex PCR reads. The sample carries about 570,000 distinct CDR3 sequences, 46% recorded once. The sequencing input was peripheral blood or thyroid tissue (not recorded which). The TCR was taken from an adult woman with Graves' disease, either hyperthyroidism or ophthalmopathy (not recorded which).

The CDR3, as DNA: TGTGCCAGCAGACGGACTAGCGGGAGTTTCCAAGAGACCCAGTACTTC. Protein: CASRRTSGSFQETQYF. The V call is TRBV12-3 or TRBV12-4, the J call TRBJ2-5; the match to TRBD2 covers 13 bases. Germline trimming cut 6 bases from V and 1 base from J; bases unmatched to any gene: 5. There are 16 residues in the CDR3.